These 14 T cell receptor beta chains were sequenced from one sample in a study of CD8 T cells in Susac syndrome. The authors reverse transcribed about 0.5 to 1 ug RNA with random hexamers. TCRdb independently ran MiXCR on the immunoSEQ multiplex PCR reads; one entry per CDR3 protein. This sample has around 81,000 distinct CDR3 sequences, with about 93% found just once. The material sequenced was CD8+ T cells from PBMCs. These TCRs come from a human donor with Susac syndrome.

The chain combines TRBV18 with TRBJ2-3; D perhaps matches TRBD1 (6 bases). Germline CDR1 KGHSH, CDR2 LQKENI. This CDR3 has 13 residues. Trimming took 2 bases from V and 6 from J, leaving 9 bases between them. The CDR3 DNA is TGTGCCAGCTCACCATCAGGGGAGGATACGCAGTATTTT. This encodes CASSPSGEDTQYF.

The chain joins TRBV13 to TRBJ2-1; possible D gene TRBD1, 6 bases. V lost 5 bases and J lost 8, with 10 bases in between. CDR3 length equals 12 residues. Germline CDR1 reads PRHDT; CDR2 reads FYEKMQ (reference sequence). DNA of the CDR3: TGTGCCAGCAGCGGGGGCGCCTATGAGCAGTTCTTC. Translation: CASSGGAYEQFF.

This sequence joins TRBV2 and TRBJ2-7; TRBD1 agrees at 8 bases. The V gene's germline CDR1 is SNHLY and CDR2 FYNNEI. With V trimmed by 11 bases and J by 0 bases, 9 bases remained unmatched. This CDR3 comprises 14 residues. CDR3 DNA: TGTGCCGGACGGACAGGGACAAACTCCTACGAGCAGTACTTC. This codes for CAGRTGTNSYEQYF.

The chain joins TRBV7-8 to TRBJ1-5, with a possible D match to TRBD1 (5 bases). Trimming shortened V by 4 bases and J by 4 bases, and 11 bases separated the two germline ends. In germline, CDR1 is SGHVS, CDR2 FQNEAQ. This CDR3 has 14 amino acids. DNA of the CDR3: TGTGCCAGCAGCTCCCCTGGGGGGAATCAGCCCCAGCATTTT. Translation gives CASSSPGGNQPQHF.

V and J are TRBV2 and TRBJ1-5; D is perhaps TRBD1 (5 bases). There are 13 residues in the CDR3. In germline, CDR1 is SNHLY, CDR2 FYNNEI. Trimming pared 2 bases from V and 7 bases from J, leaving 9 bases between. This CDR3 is CASSEPGWQPQHF. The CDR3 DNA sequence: TGTGCCAGCAGTGAACCAGGGTGGCAGCCCCAGCATTTT.

The CDR3 is CASNPYEPTGEGIGKNIQYF. The CDR3 bases are TGTGCCAGCAACCCCTACGAACCGACAGGGGAAGGGATAGGCAAAAACATTCAGTACTTC. The chain is built from TRBV6-1 and TRBJ2-4, with 8 nucleotides matching TRBD1. Per the germline V gene, CDR1 is MNHNS and CDR2 is SASEGT. Unmatched junction bases numbered 23, after V lost 7 bases and J lost 3 bases. This CDR3 has 20 residues.

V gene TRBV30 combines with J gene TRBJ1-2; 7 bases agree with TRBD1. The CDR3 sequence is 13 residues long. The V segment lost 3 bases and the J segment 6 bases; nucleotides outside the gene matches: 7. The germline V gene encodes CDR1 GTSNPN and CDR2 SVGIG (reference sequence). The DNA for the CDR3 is TGTGCCTGGAGGGAGACAGGGTTAGATGGCTACACCTTC. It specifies CAWRETGLDGYTF. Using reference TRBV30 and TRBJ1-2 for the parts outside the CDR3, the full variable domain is SQTIHQWPATLVQPVGSPLSLECTVEGTSNPNLYWYRQAAGRGLQLLFYSVGIGQISSEVPQNLSASRPQDRQFILSSKKLLLSDSGFYLCAWRETGLDGYTFGSGTRLTVV.

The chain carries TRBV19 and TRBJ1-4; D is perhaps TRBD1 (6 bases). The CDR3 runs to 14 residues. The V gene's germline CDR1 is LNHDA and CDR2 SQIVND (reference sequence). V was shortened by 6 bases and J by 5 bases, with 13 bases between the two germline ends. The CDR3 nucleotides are TGTGCCAGTAGGCCGACAGGCTGGAATGAAAAACTGTTTTTT. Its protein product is CASRPTGWNEKLFF.

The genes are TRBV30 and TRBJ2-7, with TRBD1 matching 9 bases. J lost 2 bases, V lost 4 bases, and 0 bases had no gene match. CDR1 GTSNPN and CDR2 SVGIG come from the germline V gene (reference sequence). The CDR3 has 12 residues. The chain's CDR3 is CAWNRGPYEQYF. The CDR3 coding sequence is TGTGCCTGGAACAGGGGGCCCTACGAGCAGTACTTC.

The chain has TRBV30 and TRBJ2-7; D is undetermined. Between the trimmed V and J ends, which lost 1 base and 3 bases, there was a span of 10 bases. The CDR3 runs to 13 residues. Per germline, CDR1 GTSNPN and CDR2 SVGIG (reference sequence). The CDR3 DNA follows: TGTGCCTGGAGTGGTGGAACCAACTACGAGCAGTACTTC. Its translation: CAWSGGTNYEQYF.

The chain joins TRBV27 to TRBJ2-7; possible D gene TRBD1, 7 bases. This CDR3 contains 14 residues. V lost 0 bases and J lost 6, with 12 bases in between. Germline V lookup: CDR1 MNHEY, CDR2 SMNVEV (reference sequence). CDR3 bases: TGTGCCAGCAGTTTATCGGCCAGGGGGGCCGAGCAGTACTTC. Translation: CASSLSARGAEQYF.

This CDR3 reads CASSSRAIEGSTDTQYF. The CDR3 DNA is TGTGCCAGCAGCTCACGGGCGATCGAGGGTAGCACAGATACGCAGTATTTT. The V gene is TRBV7-9, the J gene TRBJ2-3, with a possible D match to TRBD2 (5 bases). From germline, CDR1 is SEHNR and CDR2 FQNEAQ (reference sequence). This CDR3 region has 17 residues. Trimming removed 4 bases at V and 0 bases at J, with 17 bases between.

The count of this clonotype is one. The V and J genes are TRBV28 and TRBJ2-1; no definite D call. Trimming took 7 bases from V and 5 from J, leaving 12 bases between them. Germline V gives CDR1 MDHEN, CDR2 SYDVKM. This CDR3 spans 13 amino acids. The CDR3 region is CASTLTIDNEQFF. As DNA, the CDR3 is TGTGCCAGCACCCTTACGATTGACAATGAGCAGTTCTTC.

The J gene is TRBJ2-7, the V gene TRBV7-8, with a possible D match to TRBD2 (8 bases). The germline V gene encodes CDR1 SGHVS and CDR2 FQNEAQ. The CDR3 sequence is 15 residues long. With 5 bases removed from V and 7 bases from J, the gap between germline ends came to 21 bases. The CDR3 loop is CASSLPGLAGGEQYF. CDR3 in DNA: TGTGCCAGCAGCCTCCCAGGACTAGCAGGGGGAGAGCAGTACTTC.